This T cell receptor beta chain is drawn from a study of identical twins. General observations from the study: While abundant cord blood beta clonotypes carried fewer insertions, memory repertoires showed no such pattern. Model-predicted out-of-frame TCR alpha sharing fell below observed values in monozygotic twins.

Every donor was a healthy Caucasian. After template switching added a universal primer site, the resulting cDNA carried unique molecular identifiers. MiXCR was run by TCRdb on the 5' RACE reads, yielding one entry per CDR3 protein. Altogether nearly 650,000 distinct CDR3 sequences are present, 7.1% being singletons, with the ten largest covering 1.5% to 2%. Comments on this clonotype: Its matching antigen is unknown.

CDR3 length: 11 amino acids. Germline CDR1 and CDR2: SNHLY and FYNNEI. V was shortened by 3 bases and J by 7 bases, with 6 bases between the two germline ends. This sample was also put to use in a study of yellow fever vaccine responses in identical twins.

The sequenced sample consisted of PBMCs. The chain has TRBV2 and TRBJ2-5; no definite D call. This TCR derives from a woman aged 18-29 years in good health. CDR3 sequence (DNA): TGTGCCAGCAGTGATAAAGGGACCCAGTACTTC. Translated: CASSDKGTQYF.